Below are 24 T cell receptor beta chains sequenced from a single sample in a study of T cells in women clearing cervical HPV infection. Sequencing was performed with immunoSEQ multiplex PCR; in TCRdb, only in-frame clones are kept and a portion is missing. Recorded for this sample: roughly 25,000 clones. Sequencing was carried out using blood buffy coat. These receptors all stem from a woman between 18 and 69 years old with a cervical HPV16 infection that either progressed to CIN3+ or cleared (not recorded which).

About this clone: The read stops 3 residues short of the end of the CDR3; the missing end is completed from the germline J gene. The chain carries TRBV18 and TRBJ2-3, with a possible D match to TRBD2 (7 bases). CDR3 length equals 15 residues. Germline CDR1 is KGHSH and CDR2 is LQKENI. CDR3 in amino acids: CASSPAAGADQPQYF. The sequenced CDR3 bases are TGTGCCAGCTCACCAGCGGCGGGGGCCGATCAGCCG. The entire variable domain, with the rest obtained from reference TRBV18 and TRBJ2-3, is as follows: NAGVMQNPRHLVRRRGQEARLRCSPMKGHSHVYWYRQLPEEGLKFMVYLQKENIIDESGMPKERFSAEFPKEGPSILRIQQVVRGDSAAYFCASSPAAGADQPQYFGPGTRLTVL.

With regard to this clone: The read falls 3 residues short of the CDR3 end, and the missing part is taken from the germline J gene. The genes are TRBV19 and TRBJ2-1; D may be TRBD2 (5 bases). Germline CDR1 is LNHDA and CDR2 is SQIVND (reference sequence). The CDR3 extends over 17 amino acids. Trimming cost V 4 bases and J 7 bases, with 23 bases left between them. The covered CDR3 bases are TGTGCCAGTAGTACGCGACGGACTCAAGGATCCGGAAATGAG. Translating gives CASSTRRTQGSGNE. The whole CDR3 protein reads CASSTRRTQGSGNEQFF.

A note on this clone: With the read ending 3 residues before the CDR3 end, the germline J gene is used to fill in that end. This chain uses TRBV12-5 with TRBJ1-1; no firm D call. The CDR3 totals 10 residues. Germline V gene sequence: CDR1 LGHNT, CDR2 FRNRAP. This CDR3 is CASGGIEAFF. The part of the CDR3 DNA that was read is TGTGCTAGTGGTGGCATAGAA.

In regard to this clone: The CDR3 end lies 3 residues beyond the end of the read and is filled in from the germline J gene. This rearrangement joins TRBV7-2 to TRBJ1-5; no firm D call. The CDR3 totals 13 residues. Germline values: CDR1 SGHTA, CDR2 FQGNSA. Trimming took 1 base from V and 6 from J, leaving 7 bases between them. CDR3 bases read: TGTGCCAGCAGCTTAGAAGGGTTTCAGCCC. Translation gives CASSLEGFQP. The CDR3, in full, reads CASSLEGFQPQHF.

About this clone: The CDR3 goes on 3 residues after the read ends, and that part is filled in from the germline J gene. The chain has TRBV19 and TRBJ1-4; 9 bases fit TRBD1. CDR3 length: 14 amino acids. Germline V gene sequence: CDR1 LNHDA, CDR2 SQIVND (reference sequence). This CDR3 is CASHRDRDNSPLFF. The CDR3 DNA, read in part, is TGTGCCAGTCACCGGGACAGGGACAATTCACCA. Drawing the rest from reference TRBV19 and TRBJ1-4, the complete variable domain is DGGITQSPKYLFRKEGQNVTLSCEQNLNHDAMYWYRQDPGQGLRLIYYSQIVNDFQKGDIAEGYSVSREKKESFPLTVTSAQKNPTAFYLCASHRDRDNSPLFFGSGTQLSVL.

Points on this clone: The read finishes 3 residues shy of the CDR3 end, and the germline J gene is used to complete it. The V gene is TRBV5-5, the J gene TRBJ1-2, with a weak D call TRBD1 (5 bases). Germline values: CDR1 SGHKS, CDR2 YYEKEE (reference sequence). The CDR3 contains 13 residues. Trimming pared 3 bases from V and 7 bases from J, leaving 13 bases between. The sequenced part of the CDR3 DNA is TGTGCCAGCAGCTCTAATGCAGGGTCTGGC. It specifies CASSSNAGSG. In full, the CDR3 is CASSSNAGSGYTF.

About this clone itself: Coverage ceases 3 residues before the CDR3 finishes, and the germline J gene fills in the end. The chain uses TRBV7-9 and TRBJ2-2; D might be TRBD1 (7 bases). Germline lookup yields CDR1 SEHNR and CDR2 FQNEAQ (reference sequence). The CDR3 runs 14 residues. The chain's CDR3 is CASSSSGGIEKLFF. CDR3 DNA (partial): TGTGCCAGCAGCTCTTCAGGGGGGATTGAAAAG.

Comment on this clone: The CDR3 goes on 3 residues after the read ends, and that part is filled in from the germline J gene. The rearrangement uses TRBV4-2 and TRBJ2-5; D not certain. Trimming cost V 7 bases and J 0 bases, with 9 bases left between them. The CDR3 length is 13 residues. Germline V CDR1 and CDR2: LGHNA, YNFKEQ. CDR3 loop: CASNLRYQETQYF. The covered CDR3 bases are TGTGCCAGCAACCTACGGTACCAAGAGACC.

Concerning this clone itself: The read stops 3 residues short of the end of the CDR3; the missing end is completed from the germline J gene. V gene TRBV7-9 combines with J gene TRBJ1-4; 8 positions match TRBD1. The junction had 2 bases not matched to a gene; V was cut back by 1 base and J by 4 bases. The CDR3 has 15 residues. Germline V lookup: CDR1 SEHNR, CDR2 FQNEAQ (reference sequence). CDR3 loop: CASSLGQGHNEKLFF. CDR3 DNA (partial): TGTGCCAGCAGCTTAGGACAGGGGCATAATGAAAAA.

A remark on this clone: The CDR3 goes on 3 residues after the read ends, and that part is filled in from the germline J gene. The V gene is TRBV7-2, the J gene TRBJ1-2, with D unresolved. The V gene's germline CDR1 is SGHTA and CDR2 FQGNSA. Between the trimmed V and J ends, which lost 5 bases and 3 bases, there was a span of 16 bases. There are 15 residues in the CDR3. The CDR3 is CASSLRRGTHYGYTF. The sequenced part of the CDR3 DNA is TGTGCCAGCAGCCTTAGACGCGGCACCCACTATGGC.

Details on this clone: The read terminates 3 residues ahead of where the CDR3 ends, so the germline J gene completes it. The chain uses TRBV5-1 and TRBJ1-4; D might be TRBD1 (5 bases). This CDR3 region has 16 residues. Germline V gene lookup returns CDR1 SGHRS and CDR2 YFSETQ. The ends were cut back, 3 bases at V and 0 bases at J, with 12 bases in the middle. CDR3 DNA (partial): TGCGCCAGCAGCTACGGGGACTCTCCAACTAATGAAAAA. This gives the protein CASSYGDSPTNEK. The CDR3, in full, reads CASSYGDSPTNEKLFF. The entire variable domain, with the rest obtained from reference TRBV5-1 and TRBJ1-4, is as follows: KAGVTQTPRYLIKTRGQQVTLSCSPISGHRSVSWYQQTPGQGLQFLFEYFSETQRNKGNFPGRFSGRQFSNSRSEMNVSTLELGDSALYLCASSYGDSPTNEKLFFGSGTQLSVL.

Turning to this clone: The sequenced fragment ends 3 residues before the CDR3 boundary, so the rest is inferred from the germline J gene. The J gene is TRBJ2-2, the V gene TRBV7-9; 7 bases fit TRBD1. This CDR3 comprises 15 residues. CDR1 SEHNR and CDR2 FQNEAQ come from the germline V gene (reference sequence). The part of the CDR3 DNA that was read is TGTGCCAGCAGCGCCCGGACAGGAGATAATGAAAAG. Amino acids: CASSARTGDNEK. The whole CDR3 sequence reads CASSARTGDNEKLFF.

Regarding this clone: The missing CDR3 end, 3 residues past where the read stops, is filled in from the germline J gene. The J gene is TRBJ1-2, the V gene TRBV7-9; D might be TRBD1 (5 bases). This CDR3 is built from 12 residues. Germline V gene lookup returns CDR1 SEHNR and CDR2 FQNEAQ (reference sequence). The sequenced CDR3 bases are TGTGCCAGCACCCCTACAGGAGACGAC. Amino acid sequence: CASTPTGDD. The whole CDR3 reads CASTPTGDDYTF.

As for this clone: Read coverage stops 3 residues before the CDR3 terminus; the germline J gene supplies the remainder. V usage is TRBV18 and J usage is TRBJ1-4; D might be TRBD1 (5 bases). The CDR3 has 13 residues. V lost 2 bases, J lost 8 bases, and 9 bases lay in between. The V gene's germline CDR1 is KGHSH and CDR2 LQKENI. CDR3 sequence reads: CASSPGEGEKLFF. The sequenced part of the CDR3 DNA is TGTGCCAGCTCACCAGGAGAGGGGGAAAAA.

The part of the CDR3 DNA that was read is TGTGCCATCAGCGGACTGGCGGGAAAAGAGACG. Its translation is CAISGLAGKET. The full CDR3 is CAISGLAGKETQYF. This chain links TRBV10-3 with TRBJ2-3, with D perhaps TRBD2 (6 bases). The read ends 3 residues early relative to the CDR3; the germline J gene fills the gap. The germline V gene encodes CDR1 ENHRY and CDR2 SYGVKD. The CDR3 spans 14 residues.

As to this clone: A read error may produce the germline difference seen at one junction end. Other nucleotide sequences from this sample produce the same CDR3. CDR3 protein: CASSLNIVTDSGNTIYF. Incomplete CDR3 DNA: TGTGCCAGCAGCTTAAATATTGTGACGGACTCTGGAAACACA. V and J are TRBV7-6 and TRBJ1-3; D call uncertain. The read halts 3 residues ahead of the CDR3 end, with the missing end drawn from the germline J gene. Germline V gene lookup returns CDR1 SGHVS and CDR2 FNYEAQ. The CDR3 covers 17 residues.

A remark on this clone: With the read ending 3 residues before the CDR3 end, the germline J gene is used to fill in that end. The genes are TRBV7-9 and TRBJ2-3; TRBD2 aligns across 7 bases. The CDR3 sequence is 14 residues long. Germline-derived CDR1 and CDR2 are SEHNR and FQNEAQ (reference sequence). Incomplete CDR3 DNA: TGTGCCAGCGGTCGCGGGAGTGTGTTCGAGACG. Amino acid sequence: CASGRGSVFET. The entire CDR3 is CASGRGSVFETQYF.

Concerning this clone itself: Read coverage stops 3 residues before the CDR3 terminus; the germline J gene supplies the remainder. The rearrangement links TRBV14 to TRBJ1-2, with a possible D match to TRBD1 (5 bases). Deletions cut 0 bases from V and 0 bases from J, with 5 bases between. Germline CDR1 is SGHDN and CDR2 is FVKESK. This CDR3 region has 14 residues. Here the CDR3 reads CASSQETANYGYTF. Incomplete CDR3 DNA: TGTGCCAGCAGCCAAGAGACAGCTAACTATGGC.

Judged by frequency, this clone is medium-sized (0.01 to 0.1%). The read terminates 3 residues before the CDR3 end, so the remaining end is supplied by the germline J gene. The chain is built from TRBV5-1 and TRBJ2-3; weak D call: TRBD1 (6 bases). The germline CDR1 and CDR2 sequences are SGHRS and YFSETQ. Trimming pared 1 base from V and 0 bases from J, leaving 9 bases between. The CDR3 contains 15 residues. The CDR3 loop is CASSLTQGSTDTQYF. The sequenced CDR3 bases are TGCGCCAGCAGCTTGACGCAGGGGAGCACAGATACG. Full variable domain (outside the CDR3, taken from reference TRBV5-1 and TRBJ2-3): KAGVTQTPRYLIKTRGQQVTLSCSPISGHRSVSWYQQTPGQGLQFLFEYFSETQRNKGNFPGRFSGRQFSNSRSEMNVSTLELGDSALYLCASSLTQGSTDTQYFGPGTRLTVL.

Note on this clone: The sequence runs out 3 residues before the end of the CDR3; the remainder is reconstructed from the germline J gene. The rearrangement uses TRBV24-1 and TRBJ2-1; D remains unclear. Per the germline V gene, CDR1 is KGHDR and CDR2 is SFDVKD. V dropped 3 bases and J dropped 0 bases, with 8 bases sitting between them. This CDR3 is built from 15 residues. The CDR3 protein is CATSDPSVSYNEQFF. CDR3 DNA, as far as it was read: TGTGCCACCAGTGATCCCAGCGTCTCCTACAATGAG.

With regard to this clone: The CDR3 extends 3 residues past the end of the read, so its final part is completed from the germline J gene. The chain links TRBV5-5 to TRBJ1-5; weak D call: TRBD1 (5 bases). The CDR3 extends over 14 amino acids. CDR1 and CDR2 (germline): SGHKS, YYEKEE (reference sequence). Trimming took 1 base from V and 5 from J, leaving 10 bases between them. CDR3 DNA, as far as it was read: TGTGCCAGCAGCTTGTCTCAGGGCGATCAGCCC. It translates to CASSLSQGDQP. The whole CDR3 reads CASSLSQGDQPQHF.

A note on this clone: The read gets to within 3 residues of the CDR3 end, and the germline J gene fills in the rest. The rearrangement uses TRBV2 and TRBJ1-2, with D unresolved. V lost 5 bases to trimming and J lost 3 bases, with 10 bases between them. Germline loops: CDR1 SNHLY, CDR2 FYNNEI. The CDR3 has 13 residues. CDR3 DNA (partial): TGTGCCAGCAGTCTAGCTTCGGACTATGGC. Amino acid sequence: CASSLASDYG. The entire CDR3 reads CASSLASDYGYTF.

With respect to this clone: The read is 3 residues too short to cover the CDR3 end, so that end is filled in from the germline J gene. This chain connects TRBV4-1 to TRBJ1-4; no reliable D call. The V and J ends lost 1 base and 5 bases respectively, with 5 bases between them. There are 13 residues in the CDR3. The germline gives CDR1 MGHRA, CDR2 YSYEKL. Partial CDR3 DNA: TGCGCCAGCAGCCAAGCGGTGAATGAAAAA. Translating it yields CASSQAVNEK. The whole CDR3 protein is CASSQAVNEKLFF.

In regard to this clone: An end of the junction does not agree with germline; a read error may underlie this. CDR3 DNA, as far as it was read: TGTGCTAGCAGCTCAACCCCCCGGGGGACCGACGAC. Translated, it gives CASSSTPRGTDD. The whole CDR3 sequence is CASSSTPRGTDDYTF. The chain has TRBV7-7 and TRBJ1-2, with D possibly being TRBD1 (5 bases). Read data end 3 residues before the CDR3 end; the end is taken from the germline J gene. Germline V gene sequence: CDR1 SSHAT, CDR2 FNYEAQ (reference sequence). The length of the CDR3 is 15 residues. Together with reference TRBV7-7 and TRBJ1-2, the CDR3 gives the full variable domain: GAGVSQSPRYKVTKRGQDVTLRCDPISSHATLYWYQQALGQGPEFLTYFNYEAQPDKSGLPSDRFSAERPEGSISTLTIQRTEQRDSAMYRCASSSTPRGTDDYTFGSGTRLTVV.